The rows below give T cell receptor beta chains drawn from one sample of a study of long-term antiretroviral therapy in people with HIV. Some clones are missing from TCRdb's copy, which holds only in-frame ones; the method was immunoSEQ multiplex PCR. Of approximately 30,000 clones listed, approximately 85% are singletons. The sample here was unsorted PBMCs, taken 3 years after starting antiretroviral therapy. The receptor source for this set is a man aged 35-49 years with HIV. CDR3s include the opening cysteine and the closing phenylalanine or tryptophan. The order of the fields is V gene, clone size, D gene, J gene, CDR3 protein, CDR3 DNA. A D gene is named only where the DNA matches it firmly. Expanded clones are given a class, and other clones once, few, many or no size at all.

>TRBV29-1|-|TRBD1|TRBJ2-7
CSVSGDRGYYEQYF
TGCAGCGTGTCGGGGGACAGGGGCTACTACGAGCAGTACTTC
>TRBV5-4|once|-|TRBJ2-2
CAGGYGTGELFF
TGTGCCGGTGGGTATGGCACCGGGGAGCTGTTTTTT
>TRBV4-2|-|-|TRBJ2-7
CASSQDSRSSYEQYF
TGTGCCAGCAGCCAAGATTCCCGGAGCTCCTACGAGCAGTACTTC
>TRBV6-1|once|TRBD2|TRBJ2-3
CASSEVGGGITDTQYF
TGTGCCAGCAGTGAAGTTGGGGGAGGGATTACAGATACGCAGTATTTT
>TRBV7-9|-|-|TRBJ2-7
CASSPRTGTYEQYF
TGTGCCAGCAGCCCGAGGACCGGGACCTACGAGCAGTACTTC
>TRBV27|large|-|TRBJ1-3
CASRRVPGDTIYF
TGTGCCAGCCGAAGGGTCCCAGGGGACACCATATATTTT
>TRBV2|once|-|TRBJ1-2
CASSEFRGANYGYTF
TGTGCCAGCAGTGAGTTTAGAGGGGCTAACTATGGCTACACCTTC
>TRBV2|few|-|TRBJ2-7
CASSENRAPRPYEQYF
TGTGCCAGCAGTGAGAACAGGGCCCCCCGACCCTACGAGCAGTACTTC
>TRBV7-6|-|-|TRBJ2-7
CASSLDQGSPYEQYF
TGTGCCAGCAGCTTAGACCAGGGGTCGCCCTACGAGCAGTACTTC
>TRBV9|-|-|TRBJ2-7
CASSGGAFGSEQYF
TGTGCCAGCAGCGGTGGGGCTTTCGGGAGCGAGCAGTACTTC
>TRBV6-1|few|-|TRBJ1-2
CASSGSPQADGYTF
TGTGCCAGCAGTGGGTCTCCACAGGCGGATGGCTACACCTTC
>TRBV6-5|-|-|TRBJ1-4
CASSYRMGTADEKLFF
TGTGCCAGCAGTTACCGAATGGGGACGGCTGATGAAAAACTGTTTTTT
>TRBV4-2|-|-|TRBJ2-5
CASSQDVGLETQYF
TGTGCCAGCAGCCAAGATGTAGGGTTGGAGACCCAGTACTTC
>TRBV25-1|-|-|TRBJ1-3
CASSAFGGSGNTIYF
TGTGCCAGCAGTGCTTTTGGGGGATCTGGAAACACCATATATTTT
>TRBV27|-|-|TRBJ1-1
CASSLSAGSEAFF
TGTGCCAGCAGTTTATCGGCAGGCTCGGAAGCTTTCTTT
>TRBV2|-|-|TRBJ1-3
CASRKPSAGNTIYF
TGTGCCAGCAGGAAACCTAGCGCTGGAAACACCATATATTTT
>TRBV29-1|-|TRBD2|TRBJ2-5
CSVEFQLAGPAQETQYF
TGCAGCGTTGAATTTCAACTAGCGGGACCCGCCCAAGAGACCCAGTACTTC
>TRBV7-6|-|-|TRBJ1-1
CASSPTENTEAFF
TGTGCCAGCAGCCCTACAGAGAACACTGAAGCTTTCTTT
>TRBV6-5|few|TRBD1|TRBJ2-7
CASSYGTGRYEQYF
TGTGCCAGCAGTTACGGGACAGGGAGGTACGAGCAGTACTTC
>TRBV5-6|few|TRBD1|TRBJ1-4
CASSLGPGTGYEKLFF
TGTGCCAGCAGCTTGGGCCCCGGGACAGGGTATGAAAAACTGTTTTTT
>TRBV10-3|-|-|TRBJ2-7
CAISSGDSYEQYF
TGTGCCATCAGTTCAGGCGACTCCTACGAGCAGTACTTC
>TRBV7-9|-|-|TRBJ2-7
CASSLEIVGPYEQYF
TGTGCCAGCAGCTTAGAAATCGTAGGACCTTACGAGCAGTACTTC